This T cell receptor (beta chain) came from a study of cytomegalovirus exposure and HLA in healthy donors. Overall study results and limits: In a later analysis, most CMV-associated TCR beta chains appeared HLA-restricted.

In the case of this clone: Its antigen is as yet unknown.

With 60 Vbeta and 13 Jbeta primers, the PCR was carried out. Here immunoSEQ multiplex PCR was the method, and the copy in TCRdb shows in-frame clones only, minus some. Seen in this sample are tens of thousands of clones; the ten most common clones hold around 17%. Germline V gives CDR1 MDHEN, CDR2 SYDVKM. The CDR3 is 14 amino acids. V trimming: 10 bases; J trimming: 3 bases; junction bases outside the gene matches: 7. Material for sequencing was PBMCs. V is TRBV28 and J is TRBJ1-1; TRBD1 matches at 11 bases. The origin of this receptor is a male donor in good health and CMV-seropositive. CDR3 residues: CATKDRGLDTEAFF. As DNA, the CDR3 is TGTGCCACCAAGGACAGGGGGCTAGACACTGAAGCTTTCTTT.